These 5 T cell receptor beta chains were sequenced from one sample in a study of blood T cell repertoires in COVID-19. Clones were sequenced by immunoSEQ multiplex PCR, and TCRdb holds only the in-frame ones, with some missing. This table holds nearly 50,000 clones, around 88% found once. The sequenced sample was peripheral blood. These receptors originate from a woman in her sixties or seventies with acute or convalescent COVID-19.

This clone turned up a few times. The chain carries TRBV28 and TRBJ1-5, with D maybe TRBD1 (5 bases). The V end was cut by 2 bases, the J end by 5 bases, with 7 bases between. The germline gives CDR1 MDHEN, CDR2 SYDVKM. This CDR3 is 13 amino acids long. The CDR3 region has the DNA TGTGCCAGCAGTTTAATCAGGGATCAGCCCCAGCATTTT. Residues: CASSLIRDQPQHF. The variable domain in full, with the rest retrieved from reference TRBV28 and TRBJ1-5, is DVKVTQSSRYLVKRTGEKVFLECVQDMDHENMFWYRQDPGLGLRLIYFSYDVKMKEKGDIPEGYSVSREKKERFSLILESASTNQTSMYLCASSLIRDQPQHFGDGTRLSIL.

This chain links TRBV7-9 with TRBJ1-1; no clear D gene. V was cut by 2 bases and J by 8 bases, with 12 bases left in between. Germline V gene lookup returns CDR1 SEHNR and CDR2 FQNEAQ (reference sequence). The CDR3 is 13 amino acids. This CDR3 reads CASSLNAANEAFF. The CDR3 region has the DNA TGTGCCAGCAGCTTAAATGCGGCAAACGAAGCTTTCTTT.

This chain uses TRBV6-5 with TRBJ1-1, with a possible D match to TRBD1 (6 bases). The CDR3 runs to 14 residues. V was cut by 6 bases and J by 5 bases, with 16 bases left in between. CDR1 is MNHEY and CDR2 is SVGAGI in the germline V gene. CDR3: CASSYRGRETEAFF. The CDR3 region has the DNA TGTGCCAGCAGCTACCGGGGGCGGGAGACTGAAGCTTTCTTT.

This clone is a singleton in its sample. The chain employs TRBV3-1 (or the pseudogene TRBV3-2) and TRBJ1-5, with D possibly matching TRBD1 (6 bases). V was pared by 0 bases and J by 0 bases, with 15 bases between. The CDR3 has 18 amino acids. The germline V gene has CDR1 LGHDT and CDR2 YNNKEL (reference sequence). The CDR3 here is CASSQDPLWTVSNQPQHF. The CDR3 DNA reads as TGTGCCAGCAGCCAAGATCCCTTGTGGACAGTTAGCAATCAGCCCCAGCATTTT.

The rearrangement joins TRBV30 to TRBJ1-6, with no clear D. CDR1 and CDR2 from the germline V gene are GTSNPN and SVGIG (reference sequence). The CDR3 runs 16 residues. V was clipped by 0 bases and J by 4 bases, with 13 bases between them. CDR3 loop: CAWSVQPAEYNSPLHF. DNA for the CDR3: TGTGCCTGGAGTGTACAACCTGCGGAGTATAATTCACCCCTCCACTTT. Full variable domain (outside the CDR3, taken from reference TRBV30 and TRBJ1-6): SQTIHQWPATLVQPVGSPLSLECTVEGTSNPNLYWYRQAAGRGLQLLFYSVGIGQISSEVPQNLSASRPQDRQFILSSKKLLLSDSGFYLCAWSVQPAEYNSPLHFGNGTRLTVT.